This passage covers 9 T cell receptor beta chains from one sample sequenced in a study of blood T cell repertoires in COVID-19. The method was immunoSEQ multiplex PCR; TCRdb's version includes in-frame clones alone and lacks a portion of them. Among roughly 59,000 clones, 60% to 80% were seen once, and the ten largest hold around 12%. The source material was peripheral blood. The receptor source for this set is an elderly man with acute or convalescent COVID-19.

V is TRBV2 and J is TRBJ1-5, with 9 bases identical to TRBD1. The CDR3 extends over 13 amino acids. V trimming: 5 bases; J trimming: 5 bases; junction bases outside the gene matches: 1. CDR1 SNHLY and CDR2 FYNNEI come from the germline V gene. The CDR3 coding sequence is TGTGCCAGCAGTCGACAGGGGGATCAGCCCCAGCATTTT. Translated, it gives CASSRQGDQPQHF. Based on the CDR3 plus reference TRBV2 and TRBJ1-5, the full variable domain is EPEVTQTPSHQVTQMGQEVILRCVPISNHLYFYWYRQILGQKVEFLVSFYNNEISEKSEIFDDQFSVERPDGSNFTLKIRSTKLEDSAMYFCASSRQGDQPQHFGDGTRLSIL.

The rearrangement joins TRBV10-1 to TRBJ2-3; possible D gene TRBD2, 6 bases. The V end lost 5 bases, the J end lost 4 bases, and 19 bases lay between the germline ends. CDR3 length equals 16 residues. CDR1 and CDR2 (germline): WNHNN, SYGVQD (reference sequence). Here the CDR3 reads CASSIPQTGASDTQYF. CDR3 DNA sequence: TGCGCCAGCAGTATCCCCCAAACGGGAGCGTCAGATACGCAGTATTTT.

V usage is TRBV5-1 and J usage is TRBJ1-1; 9 nucleotides agree with TRBD1. After removal of 4 bases from V and 4 bases from J, the junction contained 8 bases not matched to a gene. In germline, CDR1 is SGHRS, CDR2 YFSETQ. The CDR3 length is 15 residues. Here the CDR3 reads CASSDRDRVATEAFF. In DNA form, the CDR3 reads TGCGCCAGCAGCGACCGGGACAGGGTCGCCACTGAAGCTTTCTTT.

The J gene is TRBJ2-5, the V gene TRBV5-1; D is ambiguous. The ends were cut back, 0 bases at V and 1 base at J, with 7 bases in the middle. The germline V gene has CDR1 SGHRS and CDR2 YFSETQ. This CDR3 is built from 14 residues. CDR3 amino acids: CASSLAPIQETQYF. For the CDR3, the DNA is TGCGCCAGCAGCTTGGCACCTATCCAAGAGACCCAGTACTTC.

The rearrangement uses TRBV3-1 (or the pseudogene TRBV3-2) and TRBJ2-1, with TRBD1 matching over 11 bases. V shed 4 bases, J shed 7 bases, and the junction held 9 bases outside the gene matches. Germline V CDR1 and CDR2: LGHDT, YNNKEL (reference sequence). CDR3 size: 16 residues. The CDR3 sequence: CASSPSWDRGMNEQFF. DNA of the CDR3: TGTGCCAGCAGCCCCAGTTGGGACAGGGGGATGAATGAGCAGTTCTTC.

This chain connects TRBV27 to TRBJ1-1, with TRBD1 matching over 8 bases. The CDR3 has 13 amino acids. V trimming: 5 bases; J trimming: 10 bases; junction bases outside the gene matches: 9. Germline loops: CDR1 MNHEY, CDR2 SMNVEV (reference sequence). In nucleotides, the CDR3 is TGTGCCAGCAGTCCTTCAAGACAGGGGCGAGCTTTCTTT. Amino acids: CASSPSRQGRAFF.

This clone was found many times. This chain uses TRBV5-1 with TRBJ1-3, with a weak D call TRBD1 (5 bases). V lost 5 bases and J 2 bases, leaving 5 bases between the germline ends. The CDR3 is 12 residues long. CDR1 SGHRS and CDR2 YFSETQ come from the germline V gene. The CDR3 DNA reads TGCGCCAGCAGAGGGGCTGGAAACACCATATATTTT. It translates to CASRGAGNTIYF.

A few counts support this clone. The chain combines TRBV28 with TRBJ1-4; D possibly corresponds to TRBD1 (5 bases). The CDR3 is 15 amino acids. CDR1 and CDR2 from the germline V gene are MDHEN and SYDVKM. Trimming left V 3 bases short and J 3 bases short, with 11 bases between. The chain's CDR3 is CASSFQGIPNEKLFF. The CDR3 region has the DNA TGTGCCAGCAGTTTCCAGGGAATCCCTAATGAAAAACTGTTTTTT.

V gene TRBV3-1 (or the pseudogene TRBV3-2) combines with J gene TRBJ2-7, with D perhaps TRBD1 (6 bases). Germline V gene data show CDR1 as LGHDT and CDR2 as YNNKEL (reference sequence). Trimming stripped 4 bases from V and 2 bases from J, with 9 bases between. The CDR3 has 13 residues. This CDR3 reads CASSRTVTYEQYF. The CDR3 nucleotides read TGTGCCAGCAGCCGGACAGTCACCTACGAGCAGTACTTC.